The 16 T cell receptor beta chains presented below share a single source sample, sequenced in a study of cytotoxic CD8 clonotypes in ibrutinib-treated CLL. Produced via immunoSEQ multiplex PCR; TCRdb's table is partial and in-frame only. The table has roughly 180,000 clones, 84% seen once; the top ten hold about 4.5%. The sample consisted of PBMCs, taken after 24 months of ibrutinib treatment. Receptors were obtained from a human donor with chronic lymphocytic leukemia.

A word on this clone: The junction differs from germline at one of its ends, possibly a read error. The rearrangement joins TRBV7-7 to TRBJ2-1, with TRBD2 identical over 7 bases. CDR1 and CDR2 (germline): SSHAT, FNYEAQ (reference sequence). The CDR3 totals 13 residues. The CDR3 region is CASSAVGGNEQFF. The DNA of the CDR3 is TGTGCTAGCAGCGCCGTGGGGGGGAATGAGCAGTTCTTC. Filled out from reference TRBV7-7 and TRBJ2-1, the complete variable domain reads GAGVSQSPRYKVTKRGQDVTLRCDPISSHATLYWYQQALGQGPEFLTYFNYEAQPDKSGLPSDRFSAERPEGSISTLTIQRTEQRDSAMYRCASSAVGGNEQFFGPGTRLTVL.

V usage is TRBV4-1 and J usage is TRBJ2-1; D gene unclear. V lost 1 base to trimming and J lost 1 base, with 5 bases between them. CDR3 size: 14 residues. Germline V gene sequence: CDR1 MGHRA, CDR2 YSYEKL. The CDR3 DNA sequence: TGCGCCAGCAGCCAAGTTAAATCCTACAATGAGCAGTTCTTC. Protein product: CASSQVKSYNEQFF.

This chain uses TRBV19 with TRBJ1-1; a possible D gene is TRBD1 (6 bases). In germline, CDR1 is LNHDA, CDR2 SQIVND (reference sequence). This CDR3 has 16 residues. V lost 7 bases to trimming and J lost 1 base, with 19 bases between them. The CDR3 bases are TGTGCCAGTAATATTTATTCGGGGGCCTGGAACACTGAAGCTTTCTTT. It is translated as CASNIYSGAWNTEAFF.

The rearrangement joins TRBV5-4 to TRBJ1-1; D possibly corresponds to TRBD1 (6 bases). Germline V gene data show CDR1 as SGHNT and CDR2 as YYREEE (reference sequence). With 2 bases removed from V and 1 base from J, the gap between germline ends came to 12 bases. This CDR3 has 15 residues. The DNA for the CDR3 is TGTGCCAGCAGCTTCAAGGGGGTAACGAACACTGAAGCTTTCTTT. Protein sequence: CASSFKGVTNTEAFF.

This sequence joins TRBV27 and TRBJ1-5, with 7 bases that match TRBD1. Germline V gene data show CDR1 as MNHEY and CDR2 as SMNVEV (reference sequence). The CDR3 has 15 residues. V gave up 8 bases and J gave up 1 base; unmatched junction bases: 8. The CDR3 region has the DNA TGTGCCAGCGCCCCGACAGGGTTAAGCAATCAGCCCCAGCATTTT. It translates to CASAPTGLSNQPQHF.

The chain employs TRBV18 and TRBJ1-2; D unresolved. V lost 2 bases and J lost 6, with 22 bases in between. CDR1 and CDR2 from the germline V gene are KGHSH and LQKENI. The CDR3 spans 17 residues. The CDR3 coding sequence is TGTGCCAGCTCACCATTGGGCTTGAGGGAAGTTTCAGATGGCTACACCTTC. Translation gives CASSPLGLREVSDGYTF.

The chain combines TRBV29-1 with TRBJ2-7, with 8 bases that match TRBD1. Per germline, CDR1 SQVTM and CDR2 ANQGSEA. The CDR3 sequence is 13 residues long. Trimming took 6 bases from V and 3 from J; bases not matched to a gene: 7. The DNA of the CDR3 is TGCAGCGTCGCCGGTGGACAGGGCTACGAGCAGTACTTC. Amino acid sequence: CSVAGGQGYEQYF.

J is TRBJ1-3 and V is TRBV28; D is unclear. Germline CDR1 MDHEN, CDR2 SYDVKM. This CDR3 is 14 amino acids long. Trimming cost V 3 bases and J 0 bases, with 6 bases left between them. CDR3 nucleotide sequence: TGTGCCAGCAGTTTGAAGCCCTCTGGAAACACCATATATTTT. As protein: CASSLKPSGNTIYF.

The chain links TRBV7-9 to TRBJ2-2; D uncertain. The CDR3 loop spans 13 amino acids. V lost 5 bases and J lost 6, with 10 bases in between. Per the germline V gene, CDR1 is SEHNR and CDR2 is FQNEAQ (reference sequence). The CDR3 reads CASSVKGPGELFF. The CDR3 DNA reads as TGTGCCAGCAGCGTGAAGGGTCCCGGGGAGCTGTTTTTT.

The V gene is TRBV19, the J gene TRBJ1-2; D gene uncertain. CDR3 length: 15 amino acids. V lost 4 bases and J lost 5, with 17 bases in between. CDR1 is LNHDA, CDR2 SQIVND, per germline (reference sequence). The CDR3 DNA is TGTGCCAGTAGTACGATCCTTCGGAGTGGGTATGGCTACACCTTC. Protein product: CASSTILRSGYGYTF.

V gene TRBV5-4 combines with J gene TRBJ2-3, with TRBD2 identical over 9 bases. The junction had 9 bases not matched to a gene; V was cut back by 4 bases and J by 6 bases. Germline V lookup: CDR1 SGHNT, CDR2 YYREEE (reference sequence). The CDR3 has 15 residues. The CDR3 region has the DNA TGTGCCAGCAGCCAGCCCGGGACTAGCAGCGATACGCAGTATTTT. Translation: CASSQPGTSSDTQYF.

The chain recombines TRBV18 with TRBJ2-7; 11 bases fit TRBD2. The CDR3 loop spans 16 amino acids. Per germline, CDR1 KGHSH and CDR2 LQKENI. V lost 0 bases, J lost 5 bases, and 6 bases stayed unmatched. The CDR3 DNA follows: TGTGCCAGCTCACCACCCGGGCTAGCGGGAGGAGACGAGCAGTACTTC. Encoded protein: CASSPPGLAGGDEQYF.

This CDR3 reads CSASPPGGYTF. The CDR3 bases are TGCAGTGCTAGCCCCCCGGGTGGCTACACCTTC. The gene calls are TRBV20-1 and TRBJ1-2; no clear D gene. The V end was cut by 3 bases, the J end by 7 bases, with 9 bases between. CDR1 is DFQATT, CDR2 SNEGSKA, per germline (reference sequence). CDR3 length equals 11 residues.

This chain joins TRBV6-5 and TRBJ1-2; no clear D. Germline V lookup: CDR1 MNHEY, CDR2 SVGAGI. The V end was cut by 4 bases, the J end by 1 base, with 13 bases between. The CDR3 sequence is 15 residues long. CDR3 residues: CASSSPLTDNYGYTF. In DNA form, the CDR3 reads TGTGCCAGCAGTTCCCCTCTTACAGATAACTATGGCTACACCTTC.

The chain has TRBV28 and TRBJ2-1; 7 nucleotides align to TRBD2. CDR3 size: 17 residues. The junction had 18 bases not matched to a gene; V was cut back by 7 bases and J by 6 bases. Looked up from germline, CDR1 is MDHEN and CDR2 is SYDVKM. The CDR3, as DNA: TGTGCCAGCACTCTGGGGGGGAGGAGGCCATTCGGCAATGAGCAGTTCTTC. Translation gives CASTLGGRRPFGNEQFF.

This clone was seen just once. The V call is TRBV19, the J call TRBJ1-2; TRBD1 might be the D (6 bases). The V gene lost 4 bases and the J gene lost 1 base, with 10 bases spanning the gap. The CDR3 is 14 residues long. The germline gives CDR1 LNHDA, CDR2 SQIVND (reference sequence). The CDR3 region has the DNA TGTGCCAGTAGTACGGGACATTTTAACTATGGCTACACCTTC. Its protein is CASSTGHFNYGYTF.